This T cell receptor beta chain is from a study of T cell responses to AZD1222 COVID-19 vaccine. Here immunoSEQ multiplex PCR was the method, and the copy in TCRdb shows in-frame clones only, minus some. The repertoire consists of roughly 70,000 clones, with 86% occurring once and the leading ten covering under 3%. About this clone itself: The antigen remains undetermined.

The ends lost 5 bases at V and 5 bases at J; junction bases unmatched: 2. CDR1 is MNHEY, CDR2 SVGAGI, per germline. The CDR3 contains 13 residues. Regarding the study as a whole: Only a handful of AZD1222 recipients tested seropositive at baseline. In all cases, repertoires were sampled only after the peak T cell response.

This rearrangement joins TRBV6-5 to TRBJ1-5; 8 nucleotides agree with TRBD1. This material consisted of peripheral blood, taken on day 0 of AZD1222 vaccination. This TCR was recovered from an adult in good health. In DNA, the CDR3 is TGTGCCAGCAGTAAGGACAGGGATCAGCCCCAGCATTTT. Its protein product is CASSKDRDQPQHF.